This T cell receptor (beta chain) was captured in a study of blood T cell repertoires in COVID-19. In the study overall: Samples taken during acute and convalescent COVID-19 were collected in the United States, Italy and Spain. T cells, B-cell-depleted T cells, or PBMCs provided the cDNA or gDNA that served as material.

Sequenced by immunoSEQ multiplex PCR; TCRdb stores in-frame clones only, minus some. The data contain approximately 150,000 clones, approximately 93% of them seen just once; the ten biggest clones take up under 2%. Germline values: CDR1 KGHSH, CDR2 LQKENI. The trim removed 3 bases at V and 3 bases at J, leaving 11 bases unmatched. This CDR3 is 18 amino acids long. The specimen was peripheral blood. This chain uses TRBV18 with TRBJ1-4, with 9 bases that match TRBD1. This receptor was obtained from a woman aged 60-70 years with COVID-19, enrolled during active disease. The CDR3: CASSPTTGGLVANEKLFF. The CDR3 DNA sequence: TGTGCCAGCTCACCTACAACAGGGGGCTTGGTGGCTAATGAAAAACTGTTTTTT.